This T cell receptor (beta chain) was sequenced for a study of blood T cell repertoires in COVID-19. Study details: Acute-phase and convalescent COVID-19 samples originated in the United States, Italy and Spain.

The assay was immunoSEQ multiplex PCR, and TCRdb's table has in-frame clones only and misses some. The sample holds about 140,000 clones; around 80% are singletons and the top ten take about 5.8%. CDR1 and CDR2 (germline): SGHRS, YFSETQ. V lost 5 bases to trimming and J lost 5 bases, with 22 bases between them. The CDR3 loop spans 16 amino acids. The clonotype comes from a human donor in a cohort sampled during active COVID-19. The sample was peripheral blood. The chain is built from TRBV5-1 and TRBJ2-5; tentative D call: TRBD2 (5 bases). The CDR3 nucleotides read TGCGCCAGCAGTAGTAGGGCGGCCTCCGGGGAGGAGACCCAGTACTTC. This sequence encodes CASSSRAASGEETQYF.